This is a list of T cell receptor beta chains from one sample in a study of beta chain features in type 1 diabetes. Clones were read by immunoSEQ multiplex PCR, and TCRdb kept only the in-frame ones, dropping some. The sample holds roughly 330,000 clones; 11% are singletons and the top ten take approximately 0.016%. Sequenced input: naive CD4+ T cells from blood. Source of these receptors: a woman in her thirties in good health. Both conserved end residues are part of each CDR3. The D gene is left open where the match is weak. Clone sizes are given selectively: once, few, many, or a class where the clone is expanded.

d_call	v_call	j_call	clone_size	cdr3_aa	cdr3_nt
.	TRBV5-1	TRBJ2-5	few	CASSLASGLWAEKYF	TGCGCCAGCAGCTTGGCCTCCGGTTTATGGGCCGAGAAGTACTTC
.	TRBV5-8	TRBJ1-3	few	CASSLRGSGNTIYF	TGTGCCAGCAGTCTCAGGGGCTCTGGAAACACCATATATTTT
TRBD2	TRBV9	TRBJ2-2	.	CASTRASGTTGELFF	TGTGCCAGCACCAGGGCTAGCGGAACGACCGGGGAGCTGTTTTTT
TRBD1	TRBV5-4	TRBJ1-1	few	CASSVQGAPITEAFF	TGTGCCAGCAGCGTACAGGGGGCGCCGATCACTGAAGCTTTCTTT
.	TRBV11-3	TRBJ1-5	.	CASSPGAQPQHF	TGTGCCAGCAGCCCAGGGGCTCAGCCCCAGCATTTT
.	TRBV7-9	TRBJ2-2	.	CASSSSDTGELFF	TGTGCCAGCAGCTCCAGCGACACCGGGGAGCTGTTTTTT
TRBD1	TRBV25-1	TRBJ1-2	.	CASSDPRGNYGYTF	TGTGCCAGCAGTGACCCCAGGGGGAACTATGGCTACACCTTC
.	TRBV7-3	TRBJ2-7	.	CASSPGHDRGEQYF	TGTGCCAGCAGCCCAGGACACGACCGAGGCGAGCAGTACTTC
TRBD2	TRBV9	TRBJ2-1	.	CASSVLAGAYNEQFF	TGTGCCAGCAGCGTACTAGCGGGAGCATACAATGAGCAGTTCTTC
TRBD2	TRBV29-1	TRBJ2-5	.	CSVDWSGRGGETQYF	TGCAGCGTTGACTGGAGCGGGAGAGGCGGGGAGACCCAGTACTTC
.	TRBV29-1	TRBJ1-1	.	CSVEAVRGMNTEAFF	TGCAGCGTTGAGGCGGTCAGAGGAATGAACACTGAAGCTTTCTTT
TRBD1	TRBV6-1	TRBJ2-7	few	CASSEADRGPYEQYF	TGTGCCAGCAGTGAAGCGGACAGGGGGCCCTACGAGCAGTACTTC
TRBD1	TRBV7-2	TRBJ2-7	few	CASSSRRDRSEQYF	TGTGCCAGCAGCTCTCGCCGGGACAGGAGCGAGCAGTACTTC
.	TRBV4-2	TRBJ2-7	.	CASSQDWGSRDKYYEQYF	TGTGCCAGCAGCCAAGATTGGGGGTCCCGGGACAAATACTACGAGCAGTACTTC
.	TRBV9	TRBJ2-1	.	CASSVATNRAGQGEQFF	TGTGCCAGCAGCGTAGCTACGAACAGGGCTGGTCAGGGTGAGCAGTTCTTC
.	TRBV28	TRBJ2-7	.	CASSPNDSEQYF	TGTGCCAGCAGTCCCAACGACAGCGAGCAGTACTTC
TRBD1	TRBV27	TRBJ2-7	few	CASRRQGALNEQYF	TGTGCCAGCAGGAGACAGGGGGCGTTAAACGAGCAGTACTTC